This T cell receptor beta chain was identified in a study of cytomegalovirus exposure and HLA in healthy donors. CDR3 length: 13 amino acids. From germline, CDR1 is LGHNA and CDR2 YSLEER. The germline V and J ends were trimmed by 2 bases and 5 bases, with 9 bases remaining between them. Amplification used 60 Vbeta primers and 13 Jbeta primers. Repertoires were generated with immunoSEQ multiplex PCR, while TCRdb's copy carries only in-frame clones and drops some. The table includes about 210,000 clones, 60% to 80% detected once. The receptor was derived from a male donor in good health and CMV-seronegative. The sequenced material came from PBMCs. The chain employs TRBV4-3 and TRBJ2-5; D is ambiguous. CDR3 nucleotide sequence: TGCGCCAGCAGCCAATTCGTTCCGGAGACCCAGTACTTC. It codes for CASSQFVPETQYF.